The next 27 T cell receptor beta chains were all read from a single sample in a study of blood T cells in healthy people across ages. Using a J-beta primer mix together with a sample-barcoded 5' primer, a second PCR was run for about 6 to 11 cycles. TCRdb itself ran the 5' RACE reads through MiXCR, one entry per CDR3 protein. The repertoire has some 890,000 distinct CDR3 sequences, about 28% of them found once; the top ten carry roughly a tenth. The sample was also linked to a second study, of T cells of mothers and their children.

The sample was blood. Receptor source: a woman aged 40 to 50 in good health.

This chain connects TRBV6-2 or TRBV6-3 to TRBJ2-1, with D possibly being TRBD1 or TRBD2 (5 bases each). Between the trimmed V and J ends, which lost 2 bases and 9 bases, there was a span of 8 bases. Germline V lookup: CDR1 MNHEY, CDR2 SVGEGT. The CDR3 has 12 amino acids. The CDR3 bases are TGTGCCAGCAGTTACATTGGGACTGAGCAGTTCTTC. Protein sequence: CASSYIGTEQFF.

The sample holds many counts of this clonotype. The chain combines TRBV5-5 with TRBJ1-2; 9 bases are shared with TRBD1. CDR1 is SGHKS and CDR2 is YYEKEE in the germline V gene (reference sequence). The J segment lost 6 bases and the V segment lost 2 bases, leaving 11 bases of the junction unmatched. CDR3 length equals 16 residues. CDR3 residues: CASSFDGTGNMDGYTF. In DNA form, the CDR3 reads TGTGCCAGCAGCTTTGACGGGACAGGGAATATGGATGGCTACACCTTC.

Notes on this clonotype: Being one base from a much bigger clone, this may be a read error. The rearrangement uses TRBV6-5 and TRBJ2-7; the match to TRBD1 covers 10 bases. Germline CDR1 reads MNHEY; CDR2 reads SVGAGI. Losses at the gene ends were 5 bases for V and 6 bases for J; bases not matched to a gene: 7. CDR3 length equals 14 residues. CDR3 in amino acids: CASSPGGQGCEQYF. Written as DNA, the CDR3 is TGTGCCAGCAGTCCAGGGGGACAGGGGTGCGAGCAGTACTTC.

The genes are TRBV7-2 and TRBJ2-7, with TRBD1 matching 7 bases. J lost 0 bases, V lost 2 bases, and 4 bases had no gene match. The CDR3 is 15 amino acids. Germline CDR1 and CDR2: SGHTA and FQGNSA. CDR3 amino acids: CASSLRDSPSYEQYF. DNA for the CDR3: TGTGCCAGCAGCTTAAGGGACAGTCCCTCCTACGAGCAGTACTTC.

Notes on this clonotype: This may come from a read error, since a much larger clone is one base off. The chain links TRBV12-3 or TRBV12-4 to TRBJ2-7; D is ambiguous. V lost 5 bases to trimming and J lost 2 bases, with 7 bases between them. The CDR3 covers 12 residues. The CDR3 nucleotides read TGTGCCAGCAGTGCCATACCCTACGAGCAGTACTTC. It codes for CASSAIPYEQYF.

In this sample, this clonotype turned up once. Without the conserved terminal phenylalanine or tryptophan, this CDR3 likely stems from a read error. The chain combines TRBV7-7 with TRBJ2-5, with TRBD1 as a possible D gene (6 bases). This CDR3 contains 15 residues. The germline gives CDR1 SSHAT, CDR2 FNYEAQ (reference sequence). The CDR3 DNA reads TGTGCTAGCAGCCGGCGTGTAGGGGGCCAAGAGACCCAGTACTGC. Its translation is CASSRRVGGQETQYC.

This chain joins TRBV19 and TRBJ2-2; 11 bases are a match to TRBD1. Per the germline V gene, CDR1 is LNHDA and CDR2 is SQIVND (reference sequence). This CDR3 contains 14 residues. V was clipped by 8 bases and J by 6 bases; unmatched bases: 5. Here the CDR3 DNA reads TGTGCCAGTGCGGACAGGGGGCTCGCCGGGGAGCTGTTTTTT. The encoded protein is CASADRGLAGELFF.

The CDR3 is CASSQTGRAANEQFF. In DNA, the CDR3 is TGCGCCAGCAGCCAGACAGGGAGGGCCGCCAATGAGCAGTTCTTC. V usage is TRBV4-3 and J usage is TRBJ2-1; D tentatively fits TRBD1 or TRBD2 (7 bases each). V gave up 3 bases and J gave up 6 bases, with 15 bases separating them. Germline V gene lookup returns CDR1 LGHNA and CDR2 YSLEER. CDR3 size: 15 residues.

This clonotype was observed many times. V and J are TRBV18 and TRBJ1-5, with 7 positions matching TRBD1. The V gene's germline CDR1 is KGHSH and CDR2 LQKENI. The CDR3 runs 14 residues. Trimming cost V 3 bases and J 6 bases; bases outside gene matches: 5. Here the CDR3 DNA reads TGTGCCAGCTCACCCGGGACAGTTTTTCAGCCCCAGCATTTT. Amino acid sequence: CASSPGTVFQPQHF.

The chain carries TRBV7-9 and TRBJ1-4; 9 bases line up with TRBD1. V lost 5 bases and J lost 1; bases outside the gene matches: 5. Germline CDR1 is SEHNR and CDR2 is FQNEAQ (reference sequence). The CDR3 runs to 16 residues. The CDR3 here is CASSPTGGGTNEKLFF. In DNA, the CDR3 is TGTGCCAGCAGCCCTACAGGGGGCGGAACTAATGAAAAACTGTTTTTT. Full variable domain (missing parts from reference TRBV7-9 and TRBJ1-4): DTGVSQNPRHKITKRGQNVTFRCDPISEHNRLYWYRQTLGQGPEFLTYFQNEAQLEKSRLLSDRFSAERPKGSFSTLEIQRTEQGDSAMYLCASSPTGGGTNEKLFFGSGTQLSVL.

This clonotype was counted many times. The CDR3 DNA sequence: TGTGCCAGCAGTCGGACAGGGTTTTTGGCCAAAAACATTCAGTACTTC. It yields the protein CASSRTGFLAKNIQYF. The chain links TRBV12-3 or TRBV12-4 to TRBJ2-4; TRBD1 matches at 8 bases. The CDR3 has 16 amino acids. V lost 5 bases and J lost 1; bases outside the gene matches: 7.

The V call is TRBV4-3, the J call TRBJ1-1; D ambiguous. With 0 bases removed from V and 0 bases from J, the gap between germline ends came to 5 bases. CDR1 is LGHNA, CDR2 YSLEER, per germline. The CDR3 consists of 14 residues. CDR3 DNA sequence: TGCGCCAGCAGCCAAGATATCCTGAACACTGAAGCTTTCTTT. Translating it yields CASSQDILNTEAFF.

This clonotype was picked up many times. The V call is TRBV10-3, the J call TRBJ2-7, with D perhaps TRBD1 (6 bases). This CDR3 region has 14 residues. The germline gives CDR1 ENHRY, CDR2 SYGVKD. Trimming cost V 6 bases and J 0 bases, with 12 bases left between them. The DNA of the CDR3 is TGTGCCATCAGATCCGGGACATCCTCCTACGAGCAGTACTTC. Amino acid sequence: CAIRSGTSSYEQYF.

In its sample, this clonotype was seen many times. This chain links TRBV29-1 with TRBJ1-2; tentative D call: TRBD1 (5 bases). Germline V gene sequence: CDR1 SQVTM, CDR2 ANQGSEA. V lost 1 base to trimming and J lost 6 bases, with 9 bases between them. CDR3 size: 12 residues. CDR3 sequence (DNA): TGCAGCGTTGAAGGGGGGAACGATGGCTACACCTTC. Protein sequence: CSVEGGNDGYTF.

This clonotype was seen at least ten times. The J gene is TRBJ1-2, the V gene TRBV6-5; D remains ambiguous. Trimming took off 7 bases at V and 0 bases at J, with 12 bases between the two ends. The germline gives CDR1 MNHEY, CDR2 SVGAGI. The CDR3 is made up of 14 amino acids. The CDR3 protein is CASTRPGSNYGYTF. In nucleotides, the CDR3 is TGTGCCAGCACCCGACCGGGCTCTAACTATGGCTACACCTTC.

V gene TRBV5-5 combines with J gene TRBJ1-6; no firm D call. CDR3 length: 13 amino acids. The germline V gene encodes CDR1 SGHKS and CDR2 YYEKEE (reference sequence). V was shortened by 0 bases and J by 10 bases, with 8 bases between the two germline ends. The chain's CDR3 is CASSLALWSPLHF. The CDR3 DNA reads as TGTGCCAGCAGCTTGGCTCTCTGGTCACCCCTCCACTTT.

This chain uses TRBV20-1 with TRBJ1-2; 8 bases are shared with TRBD1. CDR1 is DFQATT and CDR2 is SNEGSKA in the germline V gene (reference sequence). After removal of 6 bases from V and 0 bases from J, the junction contained 9 bases not matched to a gene. The CDR3 has 15 amino acids. The chain's CDR3 is CSATGTGEANYGYTF. The CDR3 bases are TGCAGTGCCACCGGGACAGGCGAAGCTAACTATGGCTACACCTTC.

This clonotype has at least ten counts. The rearrangement links TRBV2 to TRBJ2-1; 9 nucleotides line up with TRBD2. The germline V gene has CDR1 SNHLY and CDR2 FYNNEI. The V and J ends lost 4 bases and 4 bases, in that order; junction bases with no gene match: 2. The CDR3 extends over 14 amino acids. The CDR3 protein is CASSGLADYNEQFF. DNA for the CDR3: TGTGCCAGCAGTGGACTAGCGGATTACAATGAGCAGTTCTTC.

Worth noting for this clonotype: Being one base from a much bigger clone, this may be a read error. The rearrangement links TRBV5-1 to TRBJ2-4, with 9 bases fitting TRBD1. This CDR3 is 14 amino acids long. The germline V gene has CDR1 SGHRS and CDR2 YFSETQ. Germline trimming cut 7 bases from V and 13 bases from J; bases unmatched to any gene: 15. The DNA of the CDR3 is TGCGCCAGCTCCGGGACAGGGTCTTACAATGAGCAGTACTTC. This encodes CASSGTGSYNEQYF. Looking up the rest from reference TRBV5-1 and TRBJ2-4 gives the full variable domain: KAGVTQTPRYLIKTRGQQVTLSCSPISGHRSVSWYQQTPGQGLQFLFEYFSETQRNKGNFPGRFSGRQFSNSRSEMNVSTLELGDSALYLCASSGTGSYNEQYFGAGTRLSVL.

The rearrangement joins TRBV20-1 to TRBJ2-1, with 7 positions matching TRBD2. J gave up 6 bases and V 1 base, and 18 bases lay outside the gene matches. Germline V gene lookup returns CDR1 DFQATT and CDR2 SNEGSKA (reference sequence). CDR3 length: 18 amino acids. Written as DNA, the CDR3 is TGCAGTGCTAGAGGCTTACGACAACACGGACTAGGGGCCAATGAGCAGTTCTTC. It is translated as CSARGLRQHGLGANEQFF.

This clonotype was found many times. The chain employs TRBV12-3 or TRBV12-4 and TRBJ1-4; maybe TRBD1 (5 bases). The V gene lost 6 bases and the J gene lost 10 bases, with 15 bases spanning the gap. This CDR3 has 13 residues. In nucleotides, the CDR3 is TGTGCCAGCAGGCAGGCAGGGCTGGGAAAACTGTTTTTT. Translated, it gives CASRQAGLGKLFF.

This clonotype was counted a few times. A junction end diverges from the germline sequence, so it may reflect a read error. This chain joins TRBV9 and TRBJ2-3; 8 bases are a match to TRBD2. Germline CDR1 SGDLS, CDR2 YYNGEE. The CDR3 consists of 15 residues. CDR3 in DNA: TGTGCCGGCAGCGTAAGCGGGGGCGCACAAGATACGCAGTATTTT. This encodes CAGSVSGGAQDTQYF.

At least ten counts were recorded for this clonotype. This chain uses TRBV7-2 with TRBJ1-2; the D is unclear. V was pared by 5 bases and J by 6 bases, with 19 bases between. From germline, CDR1 is SGHTA and CDR2 FQGNSA. The CDR3 consists of 15 residues. The CDR3 bases are TGTGCCAGCAGCGGCAGGAGCCTAAACCTCCATGGCTACACCTTC. This translates into CASSGRSLNLHGYTF.

This clonotype has more than one count but fewer than ten. The gene calls are TRBV3-1 and TRBJ1-2, with 7 bases that match TRBD1. The trim removed 1 base at V and 11 bases at J, leaving 10 bases unmatched. Germline V CDR1 and CDR2: LGHDT, YNNKEL (reference sequence). The CDR3 contains 14 residues. CDR3 protein: CASSQGRGIFGYTF. CDR3 nucleotide sequence: TGTGCCAGCAGCCAAGGCAGGGGGATCTTCGGGTACACCTTC.

This clonotype occurred a few times. This chain links TRBV28 with TRBJ1-1; 8 bases map to TRBD1. The CDR3 covers 14 residues. From germline, CDR1 is MDHEN and CDR2 SYDVKM. V was clipped by 6 bases and J by 3 bases; unmatched bases: 6. The CDR3 spells CASRQYRGDTEAFF. The CDR3 DNA follows: TGTGCCAGCAGACAATACAGGGGGGACACTGAAGCTTTCTTT.

In this sample, this clonotype turned up a few times. This chain joins TRBV5-5 and TRBJ2-3, with a possible D match to TRBD2 (7 bases). This CDR3 has 16 residues. Trimming pared 3 bases from V and 2 bases from J, leaving 16 bases between. Per germline, CDR1 SGHKS and CDR2 YYEKEE (reference sequence). The CDR3: CASSWGGGTITDTQYF. CDR3 nucleotide sequence: TGTGCCAGCAGCTGGGGGGGCGGGACTATCACAGATACGCAGTATTTT.

There are a few counts of this clonotype. This is likely an artifact of a read error, given a far larger clone one base away. The chain uses TRBV6-4 and TRBJ2-5; 9 bases are a match to TRBD1. There are 14 residues in the CDR3. With 3 bases clipped from V and 11 bases from J, the junction kept 10 bases outside the gene matches. The V gene's germline CDR1 is MRHNA and CDR2 SNTAGT. CDR3 in DNA: TGTGCCAGCAGTGAGGGACAGGGCTCCTACAAGCAGTACTTC. Amino acid sequence: CASSEGQGSYKQYF.